This TCR beta chain was sequenced during a study of T cells in localized non-small cell lung cancer. Study-wide results and limits: In adjacent lung appeared a median about 58 of the top 100 tumor clones. Sequencing covered just one tumor region, so heterogeneity cannot be ruled out. Peak T cell clonality was found in uninvolved adjacent lung, exceeding tumor.

The data were produced by immunoSEQ multiplex PCR, yet TCRdb's version contains in-frame clones alone and is incomplete. This sample yields roughly 2,500 clones, of which around 21% are seen a single time; more than 15% belongs to the top ten. This CDR3 has 16 amino acids. V was clipped by 1 base and J by 5 bases, with 17 bases between them. Germline V CDR1 and CDR2: SGHNT, YENEEA. Worth noting for this clone: Its antigen is not identified.

The sequence came from a male donor aged 60 or older with stage I lung adenocarcinoma. This material consisted of lung tumor tissue, taken before any cancer treatment. The chain carries TRBV11-3 and TRBJ1-1; tentatively, D is TRBD1 (6 bases). The CDR3 loop reads CASSLGSRGRDTEAFF. The CDR3 nucleotides read TGTGCCAGCAGCTTAGGGTCCCGGGGGCGGGATACTGAAGCTTTCTTT.